This passage covers 27 T cell receptor beta chains from one sample sequenced in a study of lymphopenia after photon versus proton radiotherapy. Only in-frame clones appear in the TCRdb table, and some are missing; sequencing was by immunoSEQ multiplex PCR. The table has around 35,000 clones, over 65% seen once. Specimen: peripheral blood, collected from a patient treated with photon-based radiotherapy. Receptor source: a man aged 50 to 60 with gastric cancer.

CDR3: CASSFLLGQSGQPQHF. CDR3 bases: TGTGCCAGCAGTTTTCTGCTGGGACAGAGTGGTCAGCCCCAGCATTTT. The chain couples TRBV28 to TRBJ1-5, with 7 bases lining up with TRBD1. Looked up from germline, CDR1 is MDHEN and CDR2 is SYDVKM. Trimming cost V 3 bases and J 6 bases; bases outside gene matches: 11. The CDR3 loop spans 16 amino acids.

The rearrangement joins TRBV7-6 to TRBJ2-7; D gene uncertain. The CDR3 spans 14 residues. CDR1 SGHVS and CDR2 FNYEAQ come from the germline V gene. The V gene lost 6 bases and the J gene lost 3 bases, with 15 bases spanning the gap. The DNA of the CDR3 is TGTGCCAGCAGTTCCTCGACACTGAACTACGAGCAGTACTTC. Encoded protein: CASSSSTLNYEQYF. Looking up the rest from reference TRBV7-6 and TRBJ2-7 gives the full variable domain: GAGVSQSPRYKVTKRGQDVALRCDPISGHVSLYWYRQALGQGPEFLTYFNYEAQQDKSGLPNDRFSAERPEGSISTLTIQRTEQRDSAMYRCASSSSTLNYEQYFGPGTRLTVT.

The V call is TRBV29-1, the J call TRBJ1-1; no clear D. The V and J ends lost 3 bases and 4 bases respectively, with 12 bases between them. CDR3 size: 13 residues. Per germline, CDR1 SQVTM and CDR2 ANQGSEA. CDR3 in amino acids: CSVEGTESTEAFF. DNA for the CDR3: TGCAGCGTTGAGGGTACAGAGAGCACTGAAGCTTTCTTT.

The V call is TRBV6-5, the J call TRBJ1-1; TRBD1 matches at 7 bases. Germline-derived CDR1 and CDR2 are MNHEY and SVGAGI. CDR3 length: 14 amino acids. J gave up 4 bases and V 7 bases, and 9 bases lay outside the gene matches. CDR3 DNA sequence: TGTGCCAGCAACCCTAGGGGGCCGGTCACTGAAGCTTTCTTT. It encodes CASNPRGPVTEAFF.

This clone showed up just a few times. V gene TRBV7-3 combines with J gene TRBJ1-2, with no clear D. From germline, CDR1 is SGHTA and CDR2 FQGTGA. V dropped 2 bases and J dropped 2 bases, with 3 bases sitting between them. This CDR3 is built from 12 residues. CDR3 sequence reads: CASSLENYGYTF. CDR3 coding DNA: TGTGCCAGCAGCTTAGAGAACTATGGCTACACCTTC.

The V call is TRBV30, the J call TRBJ2-1; TRBD2 agrees at 10 bases. Trimming took 4 bases from V and 0 from J; bases not matched to a gene: 9. The CDR3 length is 17 residues. Germline V lookup: CDR1 GTSNPN, CDR2 SVGIG (reference sequence). CDR3 sequence: CAWTSGRFASSYNEQFF. The DNA of the CDR3 is TGTGCCTGGACTAGCGGGAGATTCGCGAGCTCCTACAATGAGCAGTTCTTC.

The genes are TRBV5-6 and TRBJ1-1, with D tentatively TRBD1 (6 bases). CDR1 is SGHDT and CDR2 is YYEEEE in the germline V gene. The V end was cut by 1 base, the J end by 5 bases, with 15 bases between. This CDR3 region has 15 residues. In DNA, the CDR3 is TGTGCCAGCAGCTTGCGCCCGGGGGCGCTTACTGAAGCTTTCTTT. It encodes CASSLRPGALTEAFF.

The chain has TRBV6-6 and TRBJ1-1; D may be TRBD1 (6 bases). From germline, CDR1 is MNHNY and CDR2 SVGAGI (reference sequence). The CDR3 sequence is 16 residues long. V was shortened by 8 bases and J by 1 base, with 20 bases between the two germline ends. CDR3 sequence: CASEGTQGIGNTEAFF. CDR3 nucleotide sequence: TGTGCCAGCGAGGGAACACAGGGCATCGGGAACACTGAAGCTTTCTTT.

CDR3 sequence reads: CASSARLAMDEQFF. The CDR3 DNA reads as TGTGCCAGCAGTGCACGACTAGCGATGGATGAGCAGTTCTTC. This chain connects TRBV6-4 to TRBJ2-1; 8 bases match TRBD2. J was trimmed by 8 bases and V by 4 bases; bases with no gene match: 7. The CDR3 is made up of 14 amino acids. Germline CDR1 MRHNA, CDR2 SNTAGT.

The chain links TRBV4-3 to TRBJ2-5, with 11 bases lining up with TRBD2. CDR1 and CDR2 from the germline V gene are LGHNA and YSLEER. This CDR3 is built from 15 residues. V gave up 0 bases and J gave up 5 bases; unmatched junction bases: 2. This CDR3 reads CASSQDVAGGETQYF. DNA of the CDR3: TGCGCCAGCAGCCAAGATGTAGCGGGAGGGGAGACCCAGTACTTC.

This clone was counted only a few times. The chain carries TRBV6-1 and TRBJ1-3, with 7 positions matching TRBD1. This CDR3 has 13 amino acids. Germline trimming cut 8 bases from V and 3 bases from J; bases unmatched to any gene: 4. CDR1 and CDR2 (germline): MNHNS, SASEGT. DNA of the CDR3: TGTGCCAGCTCCAGGGGGTTTGGAAACACCATATATTTT. Translating gives CASSRGFGNTIYF.

The CDR3 reads CAISAKGLAGGDEQYF. The CDR3 bases are TGTGCCATCAGCGCAAAGGGACTAGCGGGAGGAGACGAGCAGTACTTC. The gene calls are TRBV10-3 and TRBJ2-7, with 15 bases aligning to TRBD2. The CDR3 runs to 16 residues. The J segment lost 5 bases and the V segment lost 6 bases, leaving 8 bases of the junction unmatched. Germline V gene sequence: CDR1 ENHRY, CDR2 SYGVKD.

The J gene is TRBJ2-5, the V gene TRBV7-2, with TRBD1 matching 8 bases. The CDR3 extends over 15 amino acids. CDR1 SGHTA and CDR2 FQGNSA come from the germline V gene. V gave up 2 bases and J gave up 3 bases; unmatched junction bases: 5. The CDR3 sequence: CASSLRATGEETQYF. CDR3 nucleotides: TGTGCCAGCAGCTTAAGGGCGACAGGGGAAGAGACCCAGTACTTC.

The chain carries TRBV7-8 and TRBJ1-1, with D possibly being TRBD1 (5 bases). Germline CDR1 reads SGHVS; CDR2 reads FQNEAQ. V dropped 1 base and J dropped 4 bases, with 16 bases sitting between them. This CDR3 region has 16 residues. The CDR3 here is CASSLEVGVWSTEAFF. The CDR3 nucleotides read TGTGCCAGCAGCTTAGAGGTAGGGGTTTGGAGCACTGAAGCTTTCTTT.

The chain uses TRBV13 and TRBJ2-7; 7 nucleotides align to TRBD1. The CDR3 is 15 residues long. The V and J ends lost 5 bases and 4 bases, in that order; junction bases with no gene match: 11. In germline, CDR1 is PRHDT, CDR2 FYEKMQ (reference sequence). The DNA for the CDR3 is TGTGCCAGCAGCGCCACAGGGGTCGCATCGTACGAGCAGTACTTC. Translated, it gives CASSATGVASYEQYF.

The DNA of the CDR3 is TGTGCCAGTAGTATTAGGGGTGGTTCCGGACAGCCCCAGCATTTT. It yields the protein CASSIRGGSGQPQHF. This chain uses TRBV19 with TRBJ1-5, with D possibly being TRBD1 (5 bases). Germline V gene data show CDR1 as LNHDA and CDR2 as SQIVND (reference sequence). This CDR3 spans 15 amino acids. The germline V and J ends were trimmed by 3 bases and 7 bases, with 16 bases remaining between them.

The chain links TRBV27 to TRBJ1-2, with 7 bases aligning to TRBD1. V lost 8 bases to trimming and J lost 3 bases; unmatched junction nucleotides: 9. Per germline, CDR1 MNHEY and CDR2 SMNVEV (reference sequence). The CDR3 contains 14 residues. The CDR3 nucleotides are TGTGCCAGCGCACAGGGGTGGAAGGACTATGGCTACACCTTC. This codes for CASAQGWKDYGYTF.

The chain uses TRBV6-5 and TRBJ1-5; tentative D call: TRBD1 (6 bases). This CDR3 is built from 15 residues. V gave up 5 bases and J gave up 1 base, with 12 bases separating them. In germline, CDR1 is MNHEY, CDR2 SVGAGI. The CDR3 nucleotides read TGTGCCAGCAGTCAGGGACAATGGAGCAATCAGCCCCAGCATTTT. It translates to CASSQGQWSNQPQHF.

This rearrangement joins TRBV18 to TRBJ2-7; 9 bases map to TRBD1. CDR1 KGHSH and CDR2 LQKENI come from the germline V gene. Unmatched junction bases numbered 7, after V lost 8 bases and J lost 5 bases. CDR3 size: 13 residues. CDR3 in DNA: TGTGCCAGCCGAACAGGGGGCATCGACGAGCAGTACTTC. Translating gives CASRTGGIDEQYF.

The rearrangement uses TRBV9 and TRBJ2-5; 10 bases agree with TRBD2. From germline, CDR1 is SGDLS and CDR2 YYNGEE. With 4 bases clipped from V and 5 bases from J, the junction kept 8 bases outside the gene matches. The CDR3 is 15 residues long. DNA for the CDR3: TGTGCCAGCAGCATATTAGCGGGAGGAGGGGAGACCCAGTACTTC. It translates to CASSILAGGGETQYF.

This sequence joins TRBV11-3 and TRBJ2-3; D uncertain. There are 14 residues in the CDR3. Deletions cut 3 bases from V and 1 base from J, with 8 bases between. The germline V gene encodes CDR1 SGHNT and CDR2 YENEEA. In DNA, the CDR3 is TGTGCCAGCAGCTTCGGACGGGGCACAGATACGCAGTATTTT. It codes for CASSFGRGTDTQYF.

CDR3 DNA sequence: TGTGCCTGGAGTGTACTGGAGCGGGAGGTTCACAATGAGCAGTTCTTC. Amino acid sequence: CAWSVLEREVHNEQFF. V gene TRBV30 combines with J gene TRBJ2-1, with 9 positions matching TRBD2. The CDR3 is made up of 16 amino acids. After removal of 0 bases from V and 5 bases from J, the junction contained 8 bases not matched to a gene. Germline-derived CDR1 and CDR2 are GTSNPN and SVGIG (reference sequence).

The CDR3, as DNA: TGTGCCACCAGTAGGTGGTACCAAGAGACCCAGTACTTC. It codes for CATSRWYQETQYF. The chain has TRBV15 and TRBJ2-5; D not certain. V was shortened by 6 bases and J by 0 bases, with 8 bases between the two germline ends. Germline loops: CDR1 LNHNV, CDR2 YYDKDF (reference sequence). CDR3 length: 13 amino acids.

Concerning this clone itself: Relative to the germline gene, one junction end is altered; a read error may explain this. The chain carries TRBV30 and TRBJ1-1; unclear D gene. CDR1 is GTSNPN and CDR2 is SVGIG in the germline V gene (reference sequence). The CDR3 sequence is 9 residues long. CDR3 DNA sequence: TGTGCCTGGAGTGCCCCTTTCGTCTTT. Amino acid sequence: CAWSAPFVF.

This chain joins TRBV6-5 and TRBJ2-3; no reliable D call. CDR3 length equals 11 residues. The germline gives CDR1 MNHEY, CDR2 SVGAGI. Trimming removed 6 bases from V and 6 bases from J, with 7 bases in between. This CDR3 is CASRRSDTQYF. For the CDR3, the DNA is TGTGCCAGCAGGCGGAGTGATACGCAGTATTTT.

This rearrangement joins TRBV7-8 to TRBJ2-5; either TRBD1 or TRBD2 may fit D (5 bases each). Germline V gene sequence: CDR1 SGHVS, CDR2 FQNEAQ. Trimming left V 6 bases short and J 1 base short, with 15 bases between. There are 15 residues in the CDR3. The CDR3 DNA reads TGTGCCAGCAGATATAGGCCCGGGACCCAAGAGACCCAGTACTTC. It is translated as CASRYRPGTQETQYF.

V gene TRBV28 combines with J gene TRBJ2-3, with 7 bases lining up with TRBD2. The germline V gene encodes CDR1 MDHEN and CDR2 SYDVKM. The CDR3 sequence is 14 residues long. J lost 2 bases, V lost 6 bases, and 5 bases had no gene match. In DNA form, the CDR3 reads TGTGCCAGCAGCCCACTAGCGTTCACAGATACGCAGTATTTT. It encodes CASSPLAFTDTQYF.